One and the same sample provided the 30 T cell receptor beta chains below, sequenced in a study of identical twins. TCRdb reprocessed the 5' RACE reads via MiXCR and lists one record per CDR3 protein. This sample yields more than 400,000 distinct CDR3 sequences, of which 13% to 15% are seen a single time; roughly 0.44% belongs to the top ten. The sample was also reused in another study, on yellow fever vaccine responses in identical twins.

The sequenced sample consisted of CD4+ T cells sorted from blood. These receptors were obtained from a woman between 18 and 29 years old in good health.

In this sample, this clonotype turned up a few times. This chain links TRBV7-9 with TRBJ2-1; 11 positions agree with TRBD2. The ends lost 0 bases at V and 14 bases at J; junction bases unmatched: 6. Germline V lookup: CDR1 SEHNR, CDR2 FQNEAQ (reference sequence). This CDR3 has 14 residues. Here the CDR3 DNA reads TGTGCCAGCAGCTTAGCTACTAGCGGGAGCTCGGAGTTCTTC. Amino acids: CASSLATSGSSEFF.

The chain combines TRBV5-1 with TRBJ1-2; D unresolved. V gave up 4 bases and J gave up 4 bases, with 14 bases separating them. From germline, CDR1 is SGHRS and CDR2 YFSETQ. The CDR3 is 14 residues long. The DNA of the CDR3 is TGCGCCAGCAGCGCTAACCAGGACCCCTATGGCTACACCTTC. It is translated as CASSANQDPYGYTF.

This clonotype was found a few times. The V call is TRBV10-3, the J call TRBJ2-2; D call uncertain. The germline V and J ends were trimmed by 6 bases and 0 bases, with 14 bases remaining between them. The CDR3 is 16 residues long. In germline, CDR1 is ENHRY, CDR2 SYGVKD. The CDR3 spells CAISNPFSANTGELFF. Here the CDR3 DNA reads TGTGCCATCAGCAACCCATTCTCCGCGAACACCGGGGAGCTGTTTTTT.

This chain joins TRBV5-1 and TRBJ1-2; no reliable D call. Germline loops: CDR1 SGHRS, CDR2 YFSETQ. The CDR3 runs to 15 residues. The V end lost 0 bases, the J end lost 4 bases, and 13 bases lay between the germline ends. The CDR3 nucleotides are TGCGCCAGCAGCTTGGGTCAGACGCCCAGCTATGGCTACACCTTC. This gives the protein CASSLGQTPSYGYTF.

This clonotype was seen more than once but under ten times. The chain joins TRBV20-1 to TRBJ1-4; D gene uncertain. Trimming cost V 3 bases and J 8 bases, with 13 bases left between them. CDR3 size: 13 residues. Germline CDR1 and CDR2: DFQATT and SNEGSKA (reference sequence). The CDR3 coding sequence is TGCAGTGCTAGTTTCGGGGTGGGGGAAAAACTGTTTTTT. Residues: CSASFGVGEKLFF.

The chain recombines TRBV7-2 with TRBJ2-7, with no clear D. V gave up 2 bases and J gave up 3 bases, with 11 bases separating them. Germline V gene data show CDR1 as SGHTA and CDR2 as FQGNSA. The CDR3 runs to 14 residues. This chain's CDR3 is CASSLFQHDYEQYV. The CDR3 nucleotides are TGTGCCAGCAGCTTATTTCAGCATGACTACGAGCAGTACGTC.

J is TRBJ2-1 and V is TRBV3-1, with 7 bases aligning to TRBD2. Germline V lookup: CDR1 LGHDT, CDR2 YNNKEL (reference sequence). The CDR3 has 15 amino acids. Losses at the gene ends were 0 bases for V and 8 bases for J; bases not matched to a gene: 7. CDR3 sequence: CASSQDGEGSYEQFF. In DNA, the CDR3 is TGTGCCAGCAGCCAAGATGGGGAGGGTTCTTATGAGCAGTTCTTC.

The chain joins TRBV5-1 to TRBJ2-2; TRBD2 aligns across 9 bases. After removal of 4 bases from V and 4 bases from J, the junction contained 8 bases not matched to a gene. Per germline, CDR1 SGHRS and CDR2 YFSETQ. The CDR3 contains 16 residues. The CDR3 region has the DNA TGCGCCAGCAGCCTTAGCGGGAGTTTGCCCACCGGGGAGCTGTTTTTT. It translates to CASSLSGSLPTGELFF.

This clonotype came up a few times. This chain connects TRBV5-1 to TRBJ2-2, with D perhaps matching TRBD1 (6 bases). CDR1 and CDR2 from the germline V gene are SGHRS and YFSETQ. The V end lost 4 bases, the J end lost 4 bases, and 11 bases lay between the germline ends. This CDR3 region has 14 residues. The CDR3 DNA follows: TGCGCCAGCAGCCCAGGGGTAGGCACCGGGGAGCTGTTTTTT. Translation gives CASSPGVGTGELFF.

The V gene is TRBV12-3 or TRBV12-4, the J gene TRBJ2-5; 9 bases align to TRBD1. The CDR3 is 14 amino acids. Germline trimming cut 6 bases from V and 5 bases from J; bases unmatched to any gene: 7. The CDR3 protein is CASRADRGMETQYF. In DNA, the CDR3 is TGTGCCAGCAGAGCTGACAGGGGGATGGAGACCCAGTACTTC.

A few counts support this clonotype. This chain uses TRBV12-3 or TRBV12-4 with TRBJ2-7; 8 bases are shared with TRBD1. V lost 10 bases to trimming and J lost 2 bases; unmatched junction nucleotides: 4. The CDR3 is 12 amino acids. For the CDR3, the DNA is TGTGCCACCAGGGGGCCCACCTACGAGCAGTACTTC. Amino acid sequence: CATRGPTYEQYF.

V and J are TRBV2 and TRBJ2-1, with a tentative D call TRBD2 (6 bases). CDR1 is SNHLY, CDR2 FYNNEI, per germline. The ends were cut back, 6 bases at V and 7 bases at J, with 22 bases in the middle. The CDR3 loop spans 16 amino acids. The CDR3 coding sequence is TGTGCCAGCAGGGAGGGCATGAGGGGATTGGTAAATGAGCAGTTCTTC. Amino acid sequence: CASREGMRGLVNEQFF.

Ten or more counts support this clonotype. This chain links TRBV12-3 or TRBV12-4 with TRBJ1-5; possibly TRBD1 for D (6 bases). V was shortened by 6 bases and J by 3 bases, with 12 bases between the two germline ends. CDR3 length equals 14 residues. CDR3 bases: TGTGCCAGCAGCCCCGACAGGAACAATCAGCCCCAGCATTTT. Protein: CASSPDRNNQPQHF.

This clonotype has more than one count but fewer than ten. The gene calls are TRBV10-3 and TRBJ1-4; a possible D gene is TRBD1 (5 bases). CDR3 length: 15 residues. CDR1 is ENHRY, CDR2 SYGVKD, per germline. The germline V and J ends were trimmed by 4 bases and 3 bases, with 12 bases remaining between them. The CDR3, as DNA: TGTGCCATCAGTGTAGATCGGGGGGCTAATGAAAAACTGTTTTTT. Residues: CAISVDRGANEKLFF.

This chain links TRBV2 with TRBJ2-3, with 9 nucleotides matching TRBD2. Germline assignment: CDR1 SNHLY and CDR2 FYNNEI. This CDR3 is 18 amino acids long. V lost 11 bases to trimming and J lost 5 bases; unmatched junction nucleotides: 23. The CDR3 spells CACCLKSWAGGPQDTQYF. CDR3 bases: TGTGCCTGCTGTTTAAAAAGTTGGGCGGGGGGGCCGCAAGATACGCAGTATTTT. Together with reference TRBV2 and TRBJ2-3, the CDR3 gives the full variable domain: EPEVTQTPSHQVTQMGQEVILRCVPISNHLYFYWYRQILGQKVEFLVSFYNNEISEKSEIFDDQFSVERPDGSNFTLKIRSTKLEDSAMYFCACCLKSWAGGPQDTQYFGPGTRLTVL.

In this sample, this clonotype turned up a few times. V usage is TRBV5-1 and J usage is TRBJ2-5; 9 positions match TRBD1. From germline, CDR1 is SGHRS and CDR2 YFSETQ. The CDR3 has 15 amino acids. The V segment lost 4 bases and the J segment 7 bases; nucleotides outside the gene matches: 11. CDR3 sequence: CASSDGGQGLATQYF. The CDR3 DNA follows: TGCGCCAGCAGCGATGGTGGACAGGGGTTGGCGACCCAGTACTTC.

This chain joins TRBV5-1 and TRBJ2-7; D is possibly TRBD1 or TRBD2 (5 bases each). Trimming shortened V by 5 bases and J by 3 bases, and 15 bases separated the two germline ends. Germline CDR1 reads SGHRS; CDR2 reads YFSETQ. The CDR3 has 14 residues. CDR3 amino acids: CASRGLWGSYEQYF. CDR3 nucleotides: TGCGCCAGCAGGGGCCTTTGGGGGAGCTACGAGCAGTACTTC.

The chain employs TRBV6-1 and TRBJ1-1, with 8 bases identical to TRBD1. V lost 8 bases and J lost 0; bases outside the gene matches: 14. Germline V lookup: CDR1 MNHNS, CDR2 SASEGT. The CDR3 is 17 residues long. This chain's CDR3 is CASVNRGYFDLNTEAFF. The CDR3 bases are TGTGCCAGCGTAAACAGGGGGTATTTTGATCTGAACACTGAAGCTTTCTTT.

There are a few counts of this clonotype. The J gene is TRBJ2-7, the V gene TRBV12-3 or TRBV12-4; D may match TRBD1 or TRBD2 (5 bases each). The CDR3 has 15 amino acids. V lost 5 bases and J lost 0, with 14 bases in between. CDR3 protein: CASSPSGSPSYEQYF. The CDR3 nucleotides are TGTGCCAGCAGTCCGTCAGGGAGTCCCTCCTACGAGCAGTACTTC.

This clonotype was counted only a few times. This CDR3 reads CASSYSTGRGEKLFF. CDR3 coding DNA: TGTGCCAGCAGTTACTCGACGGGGAGAGGTGAAAAACTGTTTTTT. This chain connects TRBV6-5 to TRBJ1-4, with no clear D. The CDR3 loop spans 15 amino acids. CDR1 and CDR2 from the germline V gene are MNHEY and SVGAGI. V dropped 0 bases and J dropped 7 bases, with 12 bases sitting between them.

The J gene is TRBJ2-5, the V gene TRBV5-1, with no clear D. CDR3 length: 13 residues. Between the trimmed V and J ends, which lost 5 bases and 4 bases, there was a span of 12 bases. Germline V gene data show CDR1 as SGHRS and CDR2 as YFSETQ. CDR3 in amino acids: CASSSAVGETQYF. The CDR3, as DNA: TGCGCCAGCAGTTCTGCGGTAGGAGAGACCCAGTACTTC.

This clonotype has only a few counts. The chain employs TRBV6-5 and TRBJ2-3; TRBD1 aligns across 7 bases. V dropped 2 bases and J dropped 8; count of bases not matched to a gene: 13. The CDR3 extends over 16 amino acids. Germline V gene sequence: CDR1 MNHEY, CDR2 SVGAGI. The CDR3 region is CASSYTRDRQAPTQYF. The CDR3 nucleotides are TGTGCCAGCAGTTACACGAGGGACAGACAAGCCCCTACGCAGTATTTT.

This rearrangement joins TRBV5-5 to TRBJ2-3, with 12 bases matching TRBD2. CDR1 and CDR2 from the germline V gene are SGHKS and YYEKEE (reference sequence). CDR3 length: 16 residues. V was pared by 5 bases and J by 2 bases, with 6 bases of the junction left unmatched. The CDR3 sequence: CASSPSGGVSTDTQYF. CDR3 bases: TGTGCCAGCAGTCCTAGCGGGGGGGTTTCCACAGATACGCAGTATTTT.

This clonotype was recorded a few times. The chain employs TRBV13 and TRBJ1-2, with unresolved D. This CDR3 spans 14 amino acids. Germline V gene lookup returns CDR1 PRHDT and CDR2 FYEKMQ (reference sequence). V shed 3 bases and J shed 0 bases, with 8 bases lying between them. In DNA, the CDR3 is TGTGCCAGCAGCTTCGGTGGATCTAACTATGGCTACACCTTC. It translates to CASSFGGSNYGYTF.

The sample holds a few counts of this clonotype. V and J are TRBV6-1 and TRBJ2-7, with D tentatively TRBD2 (6 bases). V lost 3 bases and J 1 base, leaving 13 bases between the germline ends. Germline V gene data show CDR1 as MNHNS and CDR2 as SASEGT. This CDR3 is 15 amino acids long. CDR3 coding DNA: TGTGCCAGCAGTGATGGGGGGTTCGGATCCTACGAGCAGTACTTC. This translates into CASSDGGFGSYEQYF.

This chain uses TRBV29-1 with TRBJ2-5; a weak D match, TRBD2 (5 bases). This CDR3 region has 15 residues. CDR1 is SQVTM and CDR2 is ANQGSEA in the germline V gene. Trimming stripped 4 bases from V and 6 bases from J, with 21 bases between. Here the CDR3 DNA reads TGCAGCGTTGGAGGGCCGGGCTTTGGCCCGAAGACCCAGTACTTC. Amino acids: CSVGGPGFGPKTQYF.

This clonotype was detected only once. V is TRBV5-1 and J is TRBJ2-2; a possible D gene is TRBD2 (6 bases). The germline V and J ends were trimmed by 2 bases and 0 bases, with 11 bases remaining between them. The germline V gene encodes CDR1 SGHRS and CDR2 YFSETQ. The CDR3 runs to 16 residues. The CDR3 loop reads CASSFRASANTGELFF. The CDR3 DNA reads TGCGCCAGCAGCTTCAGGGCTAGCGCGAACACCGGGGAGCTGTTTTTT.

This clonotype occurred a few times. The chain couples TRBV4-2 to TRBJ2-1; the match to TRBD2 covers 8 bases. The V segment lost 2 bases and the J segment 6 bases; nucleotides outside the gene matches: 9. The CDR3 runs 16 residues. CDR1 and CDR2 from the germline V gene are LGHNA and YNFKEQ. This CDR3 is CASSQTGLDSANEQFF. CDR3 nucleotide sequence: TGTGCCAGCAGCCAAACGGGACTAGATTCAGCCAATGAGCAGTTCTTC.

This chain uses TRBV6-1 with TRBJ1-2, with 7 bases matching TRBD1. Germline V gene data show CDR1 as MNHNS and CDR2 as SASEGT. CDR3 size: 14 residues. J gave up 5 bases and V 6 bases, and 9 bases lay outside the gene matches. DNA for the CDR3: TGTGCCAGCAGAACGGGACAGACTACTTATGGCTACACCTTC. It is translated as CASRTGQTTYGYTF.

This clonotype was recorded many times. V and J are TRBV5-1 and TRBJ2-3; 9 positions agree with TRBD1. This CDR3 is built from 14 residues. V lost 3 bases to trimming and J lost 6 bases; unmatched junction nucleotides: 5. CDR1 and CDR2 (germline): SGHRS, YFSETQ. CDR3 bases: TGCGCCAGCAGCTCCGGACAGGGGTCGGATACGCAGTATTTT. Its translation is CASSSGQGSDTQYF.